The entry below describes one T cell receptor beta chain. Its antigen target is currently unknown. No qualities accompany the bases; no much larger clone lies one base away. The data were taken from a study of blood T cell repertoires in COVID-19 (dated by TCRdb to 2018 to 2021). About the full investigation: Collaborator samples came from the United States, Italy and Spain and covered acute and convalescent phases of COVID-19. Samples were obtained from the ongoing ImmuneRACE study (first 160 participants) and from about 1,300 subjects provided by 6 global collaborators. The repertoires were released in a freely available public database meant as a resource for research on the immune response to SARS-CoV-2. The dataset comprised deeply sampled blood TCRbeta repertoires from subjects exposed to, actively infected with, or recovered from COVID-19. The material from the prospective study consisted of cDNA or gDNA derived from T cells, B-cell-depleted T cells, or PBMCs. Where available, HLA class I and class II types were obtained from metadata supplied by the sample provider rather than from assay-based typing. The sample metadata nearly always contained a de-identified subject ID, COVID-19 status, age in years and sex. Study-wide conclusions, independent of this receptor: Clinical and demographic metadata were provided uncurated, with the amount varying by source and participant.

In the prospective study, participants were about 18 to 95 years old, resided in about two dozen geographic areas of the United States, and were enrolled through a virtual design. To assign participants to cohorts, the prospective study relied on clinical history that participants themselves reported in a screening survey and a study questionnaire. Recovered participants in ImmuneRACE Cohort 3 were defined by two consecutive negative NP/OP PCR tests, clearance by a healthcare professional, or resolution of symptoms. Mobile phlebotomists in the prospective study collected whole blood, serum and a nasopharyngeal or oropharyngeal swab from every participant. Additional blood draws and questionnaires over a roughly two-month period could optionally be provided by prospective study participants. Prospective study blood samples were shipped either frozen or at room temperature before DNA extraction.

The immunoSEQ Assay, a bias-controlled multiplex PCR, was used to amplify TCRbeta CDR3 regions from genomic DNA. The paper's data handling went like this. The number of nucleated cells in each sample was estimated by amplification of reference gene primers within the assay. To quantify the absolute abundance of each unique TCRbeta CDR3 rearrangement, sequence reads were collapsed and filtered. For each sample, productive Simpson clonality was calculated as the square root of Simpson's diversity index over productive rearrangements. The table was pulled from immuneACCESS by TCRdb, which kept in-frame rearrangements only. Such tables lose some clones; where checked, under half of the loss comes from unresolved V genes, and the rest has no known cause. That table gives V, J and clone size, and the DNA gave D and trimming. Recorded for this sample are approximately 230,000 clones; approximately 84% of them occurred a single time. Clones ranked in the top ten supply about 15% of the sample.

V was cut back by 3 bases and J by 0 bases, leaving a gap of 8 bases between them. Per the germline V gene (reference sequence), GTSNPN is the CDR1 and SVGIG is the CDR2. The CDR3 goes from the cysteine to the phenylalanine over 13 residues. The retained sequence is limited to the CDR3, 39 bases, with the frame set at the first base. The V and J segments used are TRBV30 and TRBJ1-2; the D gene lacks a confident call. The origin of this receptor is a man aged 35-49 years who had recovered from COVID-19. The sample taken for sequencing was PBMCs or T cells enriched from blood (not recorded which). The DNA sequence is TGTGCCTGGAGGGCGGATCCTAACTATGGCTACACCTTC. This codes for CAWRADPNYGYTF.